This TCR beta chain is drawn from a study of cytomegalovirus exposure and HLA in healthy donors. Germline CDR1 and CDR2: SNHLY and FYNNEI. V was pared by 0 bases and J by 3 bases, with 15 bases between. The CDR3 loop spans 16 amino acids. General study findings and limits: V- and J-gene trimming of TCR beta was linked (in a later analysis) to a missense DCLRE1C variant. In a later analysis, the majority of CMV-associated beta chains seemingly showed HLA restriction. Earlier findings revealed that most TCR beta V segments proved productive either about 90% or about 30% of the time.

Primers for the PCR totalled 60 Vbeta and 13 Jbeta. Clones were read by immunoSEQ multiplex PCR, and TCRdb kept only the in-frame ones, dropping some. This sample's table reports 85,000 to 110,000 clones. Donors in the study were healthy people who gave bone marrow. With regard to this clone: Its antigen is not identified.

The sequencing input was PBMCs. The chain combines TRBV2 with TRBJ2-7; D is possibly TRBD1 (6 bases). This sequence was found in a man aged 35 to 55 in good health and CMV-seronegative. The CDR3 is CASSEALTGHNYEQYF. In nucleotides, the CDR3 is TGTGCCAGCAGTGAAGCGCTTACGGGACACAACTACGAGCAGTACTTC.